This T cell receptor beta chain appears in the sequencing data of a study of T cell repertoires in cytomegalovirus infection. Study-level background: Matching HLA type and CMV infection were both indicated by public TCR beta signatures. Study-wide results and caveats: Carriers of CMV plus the relevant HLA were identified by cumulative public TCR beta family frequency. Dominating the ex vivo response were HLA-C-restricted CMV-specific TCR beta clonotypes.

Germline values: CDR1 MGHDK, CDR2 SYGVNS. Trimming at V came to 4 bases and at J to 7 bases, leaving 9 bases not matched to a gene. The CDR3 is 14 residues long. This clonotype was recorded many times. As yet, its antigen is unknown. TCRdb re-called the reads through MiXCR, storing one row per CDR3 protein. The sample consists of fewer than 550,000 distinct CDR3 sequences, approximately 15% of them appearing once. This chain links TRBV25-1 with TRBJ2-7; 8 bases match TRBD1. The sequencing sample was made of CD8+ T cells from PBMCs. The clonotype originates from a human donor in good health (CMV status not recorded). Some clones in this sample may be carry-over from other donors' samples. Written as DNA, the CDR3 is TGTGCCAGCAGTGGAGGACAGGGAGTGTGGGAGCAGTACTTC. It codes for CASSGGQGVWEQYF.